The source of this T cell receptor beta chain is a study of OX40 agonist ivuxolimab in advanced cancers. The CDR3 sequence is 13 residues long. Trimming pared 5 bases from V and 0 bases from J, leaving 5 bases between. Looked up from germline, CDR1 is SNHLY and CDR2 is FYNNEI. TCRdb's table, derived via immunoSEQ multiplex PCR, lists solely in-frame clones and lacks some. The sample has about 64,000 clones, approximately 84% seen once. Source: CD4+ or CD8+ T cells sorted from blood, taken in a trial of the OX40 agonist ivuxolimab. The sequence was collected from an adult with an advanced solid tumor such as melanoma, head and neck, liver or kidney cancer. The rearrangement uses TRBV2 and TRBJ2-1; no clear D. The DNA of the CDR3 is TGTGCCAGCAGTTCCCTCTCCTACAATGAGCAGTTCTTC. Translated: CASSSLSYNEQFF.